This TCR beta chain was found in a study of type 1 and type 2 diabetes patients. Broader study findings: Between type 2 diabetes and control samples, V and J usage averaged roughly 0.97 correlation. Some HECs seen only in T1D might also appear in more T2D or control samples.

Germline-derived CDR1 and CDR2 are SGHTA and FQGNSA. The CDR3 is 15 amino acids. Trimming removed 5 bases at V and 0 bases at J, with 10 bases between. Amplification started from genomic DNA. The TCR beta CDR3 region was amplified using 30 forward and 13 reverse primers. TCRdb used MiXCR to reprocess the multiplex PCR reads, holding one entry per CDR3 protein. The data contain some 250,000 distinct CDR3 sequences, approximately 45% of them singletons. Each participant gave 9.5 to 10 milliliters of peripheral blood. A word on this clonotype: As yet, its antigen is unknown.

This receptor was taken from a young man with type 2 diabetes. The sequenced sample was peripheral blood mononuclear cells (PBMCs). The chain joins TRBV7-2 to TRBJ2-2; D not resolved. The CDR3 region is CASSVAFANTGELFF. The CDR3 coding sequence is TGTGCCAGCAGCGTCGCGTTCGCGAACACCGGGGAGCTGTTTTTT.